This T cell receptor (beta chain) was captured in a study of T cell repertoires in cytomegalovirus infection (dated by TCRdb to about 2019). At the level of the whole study: The HLA type of each donor mattered for the analysis, because public TCR beta signatures pointed to carriage of CMV infection along with the matching HLA type. Overall results and qualifications from the work: The ex vivo response was dominated by HLA-C-restricted CMV-specific TCR beta clonotypes, which also provided the single most frequent clonotype in two of eight donors. In both this cohort and an independent cohort of under 450 donors, the cumulative frequency of public TCR beta family members distinguished carriers of CMV infection plus the relevant HLA type.

V gives up 4 bases and J gives up 8 bases, and the segment between their germline ends measures 17 bases. Taken from the germline V gene, the CDR1 and CDR2 loops are MGHRA and YSYEKL. The cysteine opens and the phenylalanine closes a CDR3 of 15 amino acids. This entry keeps only the CDR3 DNA: 45 bases, framed from base 1. With regard to this clonotype: Its antigen target is currently unknown. Base qualities are not recorded, but no much larger clone differs from it by a single base.

Sequencing used an Illumina HiSeq 1500. TCRdb reanalyzed the raw reads on its own, using fastp at Q25 for trimming and MiXCR for clone calling, and kept in-frame beta chains. Each CDR3 protein gets just one entry, which takes the most common genes and DNA from the rows behind it. This sample holds roughly 120,000 distinct CDR3 sequences; over 9% were observed only once. Approximately 33% of the sample comes from the top ten. The TCR was taken from a human donor in good health (CMV status not recorded). Some clones in this sample may be carry-over from other donors' samples. The sample was PBMCs, sequenced either directly or after in vitro stimulation (not recorded which). Rearrangement joined TRBV4-1 to TRBJ1-4; there is no confident call for the D gene. The CDR3 amino acid sequence is: CASSPDGVLREKLFF. In nucleotides, the sequence is TGCGCCAGCAGCCCGGACGGGGTTCTTCGAGAAAAACTGTTTTTT.